These T cell receptor beta chains were read from a single sample in a study of beta chain features in type 1 diabetes. Clones were sequenced by immunoSEQ multiplex PCR, and TCRdb holds only the in-frame ones, with some missing. The sample contains some 410,000 clones, about an eighth of which appear only once. The sequenced sample was naive CD4+ T cells from blood. These receptors originate from a woman aged 18-29 years in good health. CDR3s include the opening cysteine and the closing phenylalanine or tryptophan. A D gene is named only where the DNA matches it firmly. Not every row has a clone size; where given, it reads once, few, many or a size class.

V	size	J	D	DNA	CDR3
TRBV20-1	NA	TRBJ2-1	NA	TGCAGTGCTAGAGTAGTGGATGAGCAGTTCTTC	CSARVVDEQFF
TRBV30	few	TRBJ1-1	NA	TGTGCCTCCAGGCAGGGAATGAACACTGAAGCTTTCTTT	CASRQGMNTEAFF
TRBV7-2	few	TRBJ2-1	NA	TGTGCCAGCAGCTTATCAATATCGACCCACTGGTACAATGAGCAGTTCTTC	CASSLSISTHWYNEQFF
TRBV7-2	NA	TRBJ2-1	NA	TGTGCCAGCAGCTTAGCCCGCAATGAGCAGTTCTTC	CASSLARNEQFF
TRBV7-9	NA	TRBJ1-4	NA	TGTGCCAGCAGCTTAGGGGGCCTGGAAGGCGAAAAACTGTTTTTT	CASSLGGLEGEKLFF
TRBV30	NA	TRBJ2-5	NA	TGTGCCTGGAGTCCCCACGGGCTAGTCCAAGAGACCCAGTACTTC	CAWSPHGLVQETQYF
TRBV18	few	TRBJ2-1	NA	TGTGCCAGCTCACTCTTGGGGGGAAATGAGCAGTTCTTC	CASSLLGGNEQFF
TRBV29-1	NA	TRBJ2-2	NA	TGCAGCGTTTTGGGGGGCGCGAACACCGGGGAGCTGTTTTTT	CSVLGGANTGELFF
TRBV6-5	few	TRBJ2-1	TRBD2	TGTGCCAGCAGTAGCGCCGGGACTAAAGGGAATGAGCAGTTCTTC	CASSSAGTKGNEQFF
TRBV28	few	TRBJ2-1	NA	TGTGCCAGCAGTGAACAGGTGCTTGTTGAGCAGTTCTTC	CASSEQVLVEQFF
TRBV9	NA	TRBJ2-7	NA	TGTGCCAGCAGCGTAACCGACGGCGAGCAGTACTTC	CASSVTDGEQYF
TRBV5-1	few	TRBJ2-1	NA	TGCGCCAGCAGCTTGTACCAGGTCAATGAGCAGTTCTTC	CASSLYQVNEQFF
TRBV5-6	NA	TRBJ2-5	NA	TGTGCCAGCAGCTTGTATTTGGGGCCTGAGACCCAGTACTTC	CASSLYLGPETQYF
TRBV6-4	NA	TRBJ2-2	NA	TGTGCCAGCAGTGGTGAGGGTTCCGGGGAGCTGTTTTTT	CASSGEGSGELFF
TRBV6-1	few	TRBJ1-6	NA	TGTGCCAGCAGGATCTACGCGGACAATTCACCCCTCCACTTT	CASRIYADNSPLHF
TRBV5-1	NA	TRBJ2-1	NA	TGCGCCAGCAGCTTGGCAGGGACCGACAATGAGCAGTTCTTC	CASSLAGTDNEQFF
TRBV9	NA	TRBJ2-7	NA	TGTGCCAGCAGCCCCGGGACTTTTCCCTACGAGCAGTACTTC	CASSPGTFPYEQYF
TRBV19	few	TRBJ1-6	NA	TGTGCCAGTAGTATACAGGGGTTCAATTCACCCCTCCACTTT	CASSIQGFNSPLHF
TRBV7-2	NA	TRBJ2-3	TRBD2	TGTGCCAGCAGGGTAGCGGGGGGCACAGATACGCAGTATTTT	CASRVAGGTDTQYF
TRBV5-1	NA	TRBJ2-2	NA	TGCGCCAGCAGCTTGACCCCACAGGAAAACACCGGGGAGCTGTTTTTT	CASSLTPQENTGELFF
TRBV19	NA	TRBJ2-7	TRBD1	TGTGCCAGTAGTCCCCAGGGGGCTCGGTACGAGCAGTACTTC	CASSPQGARYEQYF
TRBV6-5	NA	TRBJ1-4	TRBD1	TGTGCCAGCAGCCTAACAGGGGTAGGAGAAAAACTGTTTTTT	CASSLTGVGEKLFF
TRBV7-2	NA	TRBJ1-5	NA	TGTGCCAGCAGCCCTCGGGACGGACGGAATCAGCCCCAGCATTTT	CASSPRDGRNQPQHF
TRBV9	NA	TRBJ2-5	NA	TGTGCCAGCAGCGTAGGACGGACCCAAGAGACCCAGTACTTC	CASSVGRTQETQYF
TRBV27	NA	TRBJ2-3	NA	TGTGCCAGCAGTCCTCCGGGCGGGGCAGGCACAGATACGCAGTATTTT	CASSPPGGAGTDTQYF
TRBV7-8	NA	TRBJ2-4	NA	TGTGCCAGCAGCTTAGGGGTAGGGAATTTGGTAGCCAAAAACATTCAGTACTTC	CASSLGVGNLVAKNIQYF
TRBV2	few	TRBJ2-5	NA	TGTGCCAGCACAGGCCCGCCGGGGCTGGAGACCCAGTACTTC	CASTGPPGLETQYF
TRBV5-1	NA	TRBJ2-2	NA	TGCGCCAGCAGCCTGGGGCCCGGGAACACCGGGGAGCTGTTTTTT	CASSLGPGNTGELFF
TRBV7-3	NA	TRBJ1-5	TRBD1	TGTGCCAGCAGCCTGACAGGGGGCCTAAATCAGCCCCAGCATTTT	CASSLTGGLNQPQHF
TRBV7-2	few	TRBJ2-1	TRBD1	TGTGCCAGCAGCGGTAGGGGACAGGGGGCCCTTGTCCTCATCAATGAGCAGTTCTTC	CASSGRGQGALVLINEQFF
TRBV6-5	NA	TRBJ2-7	NA	TGTGCCAGCAGTTACTCGAAGGAGCAGTACTTC	CASSYSKEQYF
TRBV4-3	few	TRBJ2-5	NA	TGCGCCAGCAGCCGGAAGTTTGCCGAGGAGACCCAGTACTTC	CASSRKFAEETQYF
TRBV7-9	NA	TRBJ1-1	NA	TGTGCCAGCAGCTTGTTGAACACTGAAGCTTTCTTT	CASSLLNTEAFF
TRBV7-9	NA	TRBJ2-5	TRBD2	TGTGCCAGTGGGACTAGCGGGGGAAAAGAGACCCAGTACTTC	CASGTSGGKETQYF
TRBV7-2	few	TRBJ1-5	TRBD1	TGTGCCAGCAGCTTCGACAGGGGTAATCAGCCCCAGCATTTT	CASSFDRGNQPQHF
TRBV7-2	few	TRBJ1-2	NA	TGTGCCAGCAGCTTAGAGTTAGACAGCTACTATGGCTACACCTTC	CASSLELDSYYGYTF
TRBV2	few	TRBJ2-3	NA	TGTGCCAGCAGTGCACAGGCCAGTGGAGATACGCAGTATTTT	CASSAQASGDTQYF
TRBV4-2	NA	TRBJ2-3	TRBD1	TGTGCCAGCAGCCAACCCGGGACAGCCACAGATACGCAGTATTTT	CASSQPGTATDTQYF
TRBV7-9	few	TRBJ1-5	TRBD1	TGTGCCAGCAGCTTAGACAGGGGTAAGGGTCAGCCCCAGCATTTT	CASSLDRGKGQPQHF
TRBV27	NA	TRBJ2-1	TRBD2	TGTGCCAGCAGTTCCATAGCGGGCCTACACAATGAGCAGTTCTTC	CASSSIAGLHNEQFF
TRBV27	few	TRBJ2-7	TRBD2	TGTGCCAGCAGGGGCCGGATAGGCGGGGGCTACGAGCAGTACTTC	CASRGRIGGGYEQYF
TRBV10-3	few	TRBJ1-2	NA	TGTGCCATCAGTGAGTCGCGGGGGGAAGCATATGGCTACACCTTC	CAISESRGEAYGYTF
TRBV4-3	few	TRBJ1-1	NA	TGCGCCAGCAGCCAAGTCAGGGGCAGTTTGAACACTGAAGCTTTCTTT	CASSQVRGSLNTEAFF
TRBV27	NA	TRBJ2-3	NA	TGTGCCAGCAGTTACAACACAGATACGCAGTATTTT	CASSYNTDTQYF
TRBV1	NA	TRBJ2-2	NA	TGCACCAGCAGCCACGGGACTAGCGGGTTTAACACCGGGGAGCTGTTTTTT	CTSSHGTSGFNTGELFF
TRBV5-1	few	TRBJ2-5	TRBD1	TGCGCCAGCAGCCCCCGGGACAGGCAAGAGACCCAGTACTTC	CASSPRDRQETQYF